The 2 T cell receptor beta chains below come from one sample, sequenced in a study of graft-versus-host responses after intestinal transplantation. Lymphocytes (intraepithelial and lamina propria) were released by processing the graft tissue. Method: immunoSEQ multiplex PCR; TCRdb's copy keeps in-frame clones and lacks some. The data show 9,600 or so clones, around four fifths seen once. The sample was ileum tissue, taken roughly 470 days after intestinal transplantation. Every receptor here comes from a human patient who received an intestinal transplant, so some T cells may come from the graft donor.

This clone showed up just a few times. The J gene is TRBJ2-7, the V gene TRBV5-1, with 16 positions matching TRBD2. The CDR3 is made up of 18 amino acids. J lost 9 bases, V lost 3 bases, and 15 bases had no gene match. CDR1 SGHRS and CDR2 YFSETQ come from the germline V gene. DNA of the CDR3: TGCGCCAGCAGCTCCGGGACTAGCGGGGGGGCCCTCATGAATGGGCAGTACTTC. Translation: CASSSGTSGGALMNGQYF.

The gene calls are TRBV2 and TRBJ2-3; the match to TRBD2 covers 7 bases. After removal of 8 bases from V and 5 bases from J, the junction contained 7 bases not matched to a gene. CDR3 length equals 13 residues. Germline CDR1 reads SNHLY; CDR2 reads FYNNEI. The CDR3 reads CASLRGEVDTQYF. CDR3 DNA sequence: TGTGCCAGCCTTCGGGGGGAAGTAGATACGCAGTATTTT.